This entry describes one T cell receptor (beta chain). Its specific antigen is unknown. Nothing much larger sits one base from this clone, and base qualities are not available. The data were taken from a study of T cell responses to AZD1222 COVID-19 vaccine (dated by TCRdb to the early 2020s). Study-level background: AZD1222 recipients with second doses at about 4 weeks or about 12 weeks were pooled, because spike-specific TCR depth and breadth did not differ between schedules. TCR sequencing covered fewer than 250 trial participants: nearly 210 given two doses of AZD1222 and approximately 26 given two doses of MenACWY control vaccine. Trial participants were enrolled by age into subgroups of 18-55, 56-69 and 70-plus years, and about 150, 27 and 61 TCR-sequenced participants, respectively, were included in these subgroups. Study-wide findings and limitations: Participants were mostly white British and included more females than males, and it was suggested by the authors that clonal diversity may have been underestimated. Because no samples from the day 14 peak response were available, repertoires could be characterized only after the peak T cell response. Reportedly, close to half of the unique spike-specific TCRs recognized epitopes lying outside the regions that are mutated in the B.1.351 and B.1.1.7 variants. The 56-69-year group was small, and its depth increase did not reach significance, likely because of low power. Spike-specific TCR breadth and depth rose significantly after two AZD1222 doses compared with day 0 and with MenACWY recipients. Only five to seven AZD1222 recipients were SARS-CoV-2 seropositive at baseline, limiting conclusions about previously exposed vaccinees. Vaccine-associated CD4 TCRs spanned the whole spike protein, with dominant responses in regions 160-218 and 743-854.

The CDR3 goes from the cysteine to the phenylalanine over 14 residues. Only the CDR3 portion is preserved as DNA: 42 bases, with reading frame beginning at the first base. CDR1 GTSNPN and CDR2 SVGIG are derived from the germline V gene (reference sequence). Compared with germline, V lacks 1 base and J lacks 7 bases; bases without a gene match: 4. The CDR3 regions of human TCRbeta chains were analyzed by immunosequencing. As for the original processing: Repertoire TCRs were matched against a reference library of SARS-CoV-2-specific TCRs generated with the MIRA antigen-specificity platform. Breadth was defined as the fraction of unique TCRs that were SARS-CoV-2-associated, and depth was defined as the fraction of total T cells that were SARS-CoV-2-associated. Using the MIRA data, every spike-specific TCR was mapped to the spike region that the TCR reacted to and assigned to either a CD4 or a CD8 class. Log10-transformed breadth and depth values were compared by one-way ANOVA with Sidak's multiple comparisons tests. The table was pulled from immuneACCESS by TCRdb, which kept in-frame rearrangements only. Such tables lose some clones; where checked, under half of the loss comes from unresolved V genes, and the rest has no known cause. From that table come the V and J calls and clone size; the DNA was used to work out D and trimming. This sample has approximately 140,000 clones in its table, and approximately 90% of those were observed once. The ten top clones hold more than 3% of the sample.

The intended sense of this specimen's time point label: baseline before first vaccination. Vaccinee samples were obtained from the UK trials COV001 and COV002, which included a single-blind randomized controlled phase 2/3 trial of AZD1222 (ChAdOx1 nCoV-19) in healthy adults. For TCRbeta chain sequencing, PBMC samples from trial participants were taken at day 0 and at day 28 after the second dose. Material: peripheral blood, obtained on day 0 of AZD1222 vaccination. The receptor comes from an adult in good health. The V and J genes are TRBV30 and TRBJ1-2, and 12 bases in between align with TRBD1. The CDR3 corresponds to CAWSEGQGALGYTF. The nucleotides read TGTGCCTGGAGTGAGGGACAGGGGGCGCTTGGCTACACCTTC. With the portions outside the CDR3 filled from the reference TRBV30 and TRBJ1-2 genes, the complete variable region becomes SQTIHQWPATLVQPVGSPLSLECTVEGTSNPNLYWYRQAAGRGLQLLFYSVGIGQISSEVPQNLSASRPQDRQFILSSKKLLLSDSGFYLCAWSEGQGALGYTFGSGTRLTVV.